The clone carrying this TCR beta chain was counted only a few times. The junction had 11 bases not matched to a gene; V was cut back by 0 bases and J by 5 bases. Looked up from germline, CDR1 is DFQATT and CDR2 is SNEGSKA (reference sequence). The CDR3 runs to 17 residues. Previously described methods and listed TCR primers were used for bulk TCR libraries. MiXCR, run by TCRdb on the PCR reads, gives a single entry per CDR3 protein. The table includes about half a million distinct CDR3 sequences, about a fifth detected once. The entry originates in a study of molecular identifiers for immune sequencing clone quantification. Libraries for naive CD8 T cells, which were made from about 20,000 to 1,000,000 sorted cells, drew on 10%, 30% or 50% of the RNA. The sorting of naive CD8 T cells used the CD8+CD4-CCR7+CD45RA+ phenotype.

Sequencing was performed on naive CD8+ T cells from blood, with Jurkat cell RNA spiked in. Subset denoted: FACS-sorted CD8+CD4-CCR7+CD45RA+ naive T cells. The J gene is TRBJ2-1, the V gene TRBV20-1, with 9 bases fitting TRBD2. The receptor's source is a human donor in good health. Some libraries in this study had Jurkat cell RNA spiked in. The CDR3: CSARDSEPGLADNEQFF. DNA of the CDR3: TGCAGTGCTAGAGATTCGGAACCGGGACTAGCAGACAATGAGCAGTTCTTC.